This T cell receptor beta chain comes out of a study of T cell repertoires in cytomegalovirus infection. Turning to the study itself: CMV epitopes in the study were HLA-C-restricted (recently identified) and HLA-B-restricted (well studied). Public TCR beta signatures were indicative of both CMV infection and a matching HLA type. Findings of the study overall: Adding up the frequency of public TCR beta families identified people who carried CMV plus the relevant HLA.

This clonotype appeared a single time. The antigen remains unidentified. One entry per CDR3 protein results from TCRdb running MiXCR on the reads. Here the sample spans 310,000 or so distinct CDR3 sequences, around 25% being singletons. This clonotype was sampled from a human donor in good health (CMV status not recorded). Some clones in this sample may be carry-over from other donors' samples. This sample comprised cultured PBMCs, obtained from culture after CMV antigen stimulation.

CDR3 loop: CASSKPGQGSDTQYF. CDR3 coding DNA: TGTGCCAGTAGTAAACCGGGACAGGGATCAGATACGCAGTATTTT. This chain links TRBV19 with TRBJ2-3; TRBD1 aligns across 9 bases. CDR3 size: 15 residues. Germline CDR1 is LNHDA and CDR2 is SQIVND (reference sequence). The J segment lost 4 bases and the V segment lost 4 bases, leaving 6 bases of the junction unmatched.